The 17 T cell receptor beta chains given below trace back to one sample, sequenced in a study of T cell clones after liver transplantation. TCRdb's copy holds only in-frame clones and misses some; the assay was immunoSEQ multiplex PCR. This table holds more than 100,000 clones, about 86% found once. The sequenced sample was CD4+ T cells from blood, obtained around 49 months after liver transplant. These receptor sequences come from a human patient who received a liver transplant. Some T cells may trace back to the graft donor.

The J gene is TRBJ2-7, the V gene TRBV27; a possible D gene is TRBD1 (7 bases). V lost 5 bases, J lost 4 bases, and 12 bases lay in between. In germline, CDR1 is MNHEY, CDR2 SMNVEV (reference sequence). CDR3 length: 13 residues. CDR3 in amino acids: CASSEQGRYEQYF. CDR3 DNA sequence: TGTGCCAGCAGTGAACAGGGGAGGTACGAGCAGTACTTC.

The chain recombines TRBV28 with TRBJ2-3, with D possibly being TRBD2 (6 bases). The V and J ends lost 3 bases and 1 base respectively, with 11 bases between them. CDR1 is MDHEN and CDR2 is SYDVKM in the germline V gene. The CDR3 consists of 15 residues. For the CDR3, the DNA is TGTGCCAGCAGTTTTAGCGGAGCCGGCACAGATACGCAGTATTTT. The encoded protein is CASSFSGAGTDTQYF. Full variable domain (remainder filled in from reference TRBV28 and TRBJ2-3): DVKVTQSSRYLVKRTGEKVFLECVQDMDHENMFWYRQDPGLGLRLIYFSYDVKMKEKGDIPEGYSVSREKKERFSLILESASTNQTSMYLCASSFSGAGTDTQYFGPGTRLTVL.

This clone turned up a few times. V usage is TRBV2 and J usage is TRBJ2-5; D not certain. The CDR3 covers 13 residues. Germline V gene data show CDR1 as SNHLY and CDR2 as FYNNEI. V was trimmed by 4 bases and J by 4 bases, leaving 10 bases between them. The CDR3 DNA reads as TGTGCCAGCAGTGGTCGATTAGGAGAGACCCAGTACTTC. This gives the protein CASSGRLGETQYF. Drawing the rest from reference TRBV2 and TRBJ2-5, the complete variable domain is EPEVTQTPSHQVTQMGQEVILRCVPISNHLYFYWYRQILGQKVEFLVSFYNNEISEKSEIFDDQFSVERPDGSNFTLKIRSTKLEDSAMYFCASSGRLGETQYFGPGTRLLVL.

The J gene is TRBJ2-4, the V gene TRBV7-8, with 8 bases matching TRBD1. Trimming cost V 5 bases and J 6 bases; bases outside gene matches: 6. In germline, CDR1 is SGHVS, CDR2 FQNEAQ. The CDR3 consists of 14 residues. The chain's CDR3 is CASSPDRGVNIQYF. The CDR3 DNA is TGTGCCAGCAGCCCAGACAGGGGCGTAAACATTCAGTACTTC.

The gene calls are TRBV7-2 and TRBJ2-7; D is unresolved. The germline gives CDR1 SGHTA, CDR2 FQGNSA. The CDR3 length is 16 residues. V was clipped by 1 base and J by 2 bases, with 15 bases between them. The CDR3: CASSLGGLTEAYEQYF. Here the CDR3 DNA reads TGTGCCAGCAGCTTAGGGGGTCTTACAGAGGCCTACGAGCAGTACTTC.

V is TRBV19 and J is TRBJ1-4; tentative D call: TRBD1 (6 bases). The V end lost 7 bases, the J end lost 7 bases, and 22 bases lay between the germline ends. The CDR3 consists of 16 residues. The germline CDR1 and CDR2 sequences are LNHDA and SQIVND (reference sequence). CDR3 protein: CASTGAQGQAGEKLFF. In nucleotides, the CDR3 is TGTGCCAGTACGGGGGCTCAAGGTCAGGCGGGTGAAAAACTGTTTTTT.

The chain combines TRBV7-2 with TRBJ1-3; a weak D match, TRBD1 (5 bases). Trimming left V 3 bases short and J 4 bases short, with 16 bases between. The V gene's germline CDR1 is SGHTA and CDR2 FQGNSA. The CDR3 sequence is 16 residues long. The chain's CDR3 is CASSFGRGRDGNTIYF. In nucleotides, the CDR3 is TGTGCCAGCAGCTTCGGTAGGGGACGTGACGGAAACACCATATATTTT.

The rearrangement links TRBV11-2 to TRBJ1-1; no clear D. Germline V gene data show CDR1 as SGHAT and CDR2 as FQNNGV. Trimming took 4 bases from V and 6 from J, leaving 15 bases between them. This CDR3 has 14 residues. The CDR3 nucleotides read TGTGCCAGCAGCTCTACAACCCCGGGGTCTGAAGCTTTCTTT. Encoded protein: CASSSTTPGSEAFF.

This chain connects TRBV5-6 to TRBJ1-5; D unresolved. Trimming pared 3 bases from V and 1 base from J, leaving 8 bases between. This CDR3 is built from 14 residues. The germline V gene encodes CDR1 SGHDT and CDR2 YYEEEE. The CDR3 region is CASSSWASNQPQHF. CDR3 DNA: TGTGCCAGCAGCTCATGGGCCAGCAATCAGCCCCAGCATTTT.

The chain carries TRBV15 and TRBJ2-5; 7 positions match TRBD1. CDR1 is LNHNV and CDR2 is YYDKDF in the germline V gene (reference sequence). This CDR3 region has 13 residues. The V and J ends lost 5 bases and 5 bases, in that order; junction bases with no gene match: 5. The CDR3 DNA reads as TGTGCCACCAGCTATGGACAGGAGGAGACCCAGTACTTC. Protein sequence: CATSYGQEETQYF.

The chain employs TRBV11-1 and TRBJ2-2; the D is unclear. The CDR3 extends over 15 amino acids. Germline V gene lookup returns CDR1 SGHAT and CDR2 FQDESV (reference sequence). Trimming removed 5 bases from V and 1 base from J, with 11 bases in between. The CDR3 loop is CASSPPRQNTGELFF. The CDR3 nucleotides are TGTGCCAGCAGCCCACCCCGACAGAACACCGGGGAGCTGTTTTTT.

The genes are TRBV29-1 and TRBJ1-2, with 10 bases that match TRBD1. Germline V gives CDR1 SQVTM, CDR2 ANQGSEA. There are 14 residues in the CDR3. V lost 4 bases, J lost 8 bases, and 10 bases stayed unmatched. The chain's CDR3 is CSVGLGQGVGGYTF. CDR3 nucleotides: TGCAGCGTTGGGTTAGGACAGGGGGTAGGCGGCTACACCTTC.

The genes are TRBV28 and TRBJ1-1, with D unresolved. The ends were cut back, 4 bases at V and 1 base at J, with 16 bases in the middle. This CDR3 region has 16 residues. CDR1 is MDHEN and CDR2 is SYDVKM in the germline V gene. The CDR3 reads CASSSPFEKGNTEAFF. The CDR3 DNA reads as TGTGCCAGCAGTTCCCCCTTTGAGAAGGGGAACACTGAAGCTTTCTTT.

The V and J genes are TRBV29-1 and TRBJ2-2, with D possibly matching TRBD1 (6 bases). Between the trimmed V and J ends, which lost 5 bases and 4 bases, there was a span of 20 bases. The CDR3 has 16 amino acids. The V gene's germline CDR1 is SQVTM and CDR2 ANQGSEA. CDR3 sequence (DNA): TGCAGCGTTTATGTACCTCGGACAGCCTTCACCGGGGAGCTGTTTTTT. It is translated as CSVYVPRTAFTGELFF.

This clone was recorded only once. This chain links TRBV5-4 with TRBJ1-6; 9 positions agree with TRBD1. The trim removed 4 bases at V and 10 bases at J, leaving 9 bases unmatched. CDR3 length equals 15 residues. Germline V gives CDR1 SGHNT, CDR2 YYREEE (reference sequence). Here the CDR3 reads CASSPTGGQGSPLHF. The CDR3 DNA is TGTGCCAGCAGCCCGACAGGGGGTCAGGGCTCACCCCTCCACTTT.

The chain has TRBV6-5 and TRBJ1-3, with D perhaps matching TRBD1 (6 bases). CDR1 and CDR2 (germline): MNHEY, SVGAGI. V was pared by 1 base and J by 4 bases, with 11 bases between. The CDR3 runs 15 residues. For the CDR3, the DNA is TGTGCCAGCAGTTACTATTCAGGGGCCGGAAACACCATATATTTT. Encoded protein: CASSYYSGAGNTIYF.

The J gene is TRBJ1-1, the V gene TRBV27; a possible D gene is TRBD1 (6 bases). The CDR3 sequence is 15 residues long. Germline V gives CDR1 MNHEY, CDR2 SMNVEV (reference sequence). V lost 5 bases, J lost 4 bases, and 17 bases lay in between. CDR3 region: CASSINRVSGTEAFF. The CDR3 nucleotides read TGTGCCAGCAGTATTAACAGGGTTTCTGGCACTGAAGCTTTCTTT.